This T cell receptor (beta chain) was sequenced in a study of control samples from healthy donors and cancer patients. The method was immunoSEQ multiplex PCR; TCRdb's version includes in-frame clones alone and lacks a portion of them. The table has 130,000 or so clones, about nine tenths seen once. This clone was recorded many times. The CDR3 is made up of 11 amino acids. V shed 5 bases and J shed 6 bases, with 7 bases lying between them. The chain has TRBV12-3 or TRBV12-4 and TRBJ2-5; no clear D. The source material was blood. This TCR derives from a woman between 50 and 59 years old in good health. The CDR3 spells CASSLRKTQYF. The CDR3 DNA reads as TGTGCCAGCAGTCTAAGAAAGACCCAGTACTTC.